A single T cell receptor beta chain is shown here with its context. Its target is not known. Germline V gene sequence: CDR1 MNHEY, CDR2 SVGAGI. Trimming cost V 4 bases and J 2 bases, with 9 bases left between them. The CDR3 is 15 amino acids. Data came from immunoSEQ multiplex PCR; TCRdb stores just in-frame clones and leaves some out. Of around 100,000 clones listed, around 89% are singletons. No infections or other immune events were documented during collection. The data stem from a study of identifying expanded T cells in peripheral blood. Study-wide findings and caveats: Technical replicates showed approximately 1.2 changed clones; around two weeks about 16.4; four weeks 19. Variance in clone template counts between approximately 2-week samples significantly increased with total template count across all healthy donors.

The sample taken for sequencing was blood. The receptor's source is a person between 18 and 75 years old in good health. The V and J genes are TRBV6-5 and TRBJ1-6; D might be TRBD1 (5 bases). This CDR3 is CASSLTDTYNSPLHF. Here the CDR3 DNA reads TGTGCCAGCAGTTTGACAGACACCTATAATTCACCCCTCCACTTT.